What follows is one T cell receptor beta chain and its context. Antigen: not known. This record comes from a study of cytomegalovirus exposure and HLA in healthy donors. Study summary: About 85 million unique TCRs from HLA-typed donors were held in an early release of data. Study results and limitations: In an earlier analysis, most TCR beta V segments were productive about 90% or about 30% of the time. Later analysis indicated greater clonal expansion among HLA-associated TCR beta chains than among equally common other chains. There were a few CMV-associated chains whose specificity for CMV antigens was confirmed in vitro.

This CDR3 is 16 amino acids long. V was clipped by 0 bases and J by 3 bases; unmatched bases: 7. Germline assignment: CDR1 MNHEY and CDR2 SVGAGI. Primers for the PCR totalled 60 Vbeta and 13 Jbeta. Profiled with immunoSEQ multiplex PCR; TCRdb holds only in-frame clones, not every one. The sample comprises more than 50,000 clones, around 75% of which are singletons, and around 25% rests with the top ten. V and J are TRBV6-5 and TRBJ1-1, with TRBD1 matching over 7 bases. The specimen was PBMCs. This TCR came from a middle-aged woman in good health and CMV-seropositive. CDR3 bases: TGTGCCAGCAGTTACTCCCCTGACAGGGAGGACACTGAAGCTTTCTTT. Translation: CASSYSPDREDTEAFF.